This is a list of T cell receptor beta chains from one sample in a study of neoadjuvant anti-PD-1 for oral cavity cancer. Using immunoSEQ multiplex PCR, the repertoire was profiled, and TCRdb retains in-frame clones only, with some absent. Here the sample spans about 72,000 clones, approximately 82% being singletons. The specimen comprised PBMCs, sampled before nivolumab (anti-PD-1) treatment. Receptors were obtained from a person between 35 and 79 years old with oral cavity squamous cell carcinoma. The CDR3 runs from the conserved cysteine through the conserved F or W. The D gene is left open where the match is weak. Some rows have no size entry. The others give once, few or many, or a class for an expanded clone.

j_gene,abundance,len,d_gene,v_gene,CDR3aa,CDR3nt
TRBJ1-4,-,17,-,TRBV9,CASSGGQGFATNEKLFF,TGTGCCAGCAGCGGAGGGCAGGGCTTTGCAACTAATGAAAAACTGTTTTTT
TRBJ1-1,-,13,-,TRBV6-5,CATSFWEDTEAFF,TGTGCCACGAGCTTCTGGGAGGACACTGAAGCTTTCTTT
TRBJ2-5,-,13,-,TRBV7-6,CASSYPYQETQYF,TGTGCCAGCAGCTACCCGTACCAAGAGACCCAGTACTTC
TRBJ1-2,once,15,-,TRBV6-5,CASSYSRQTNYGYTF,TGTGCCAGCAGTTACTCGAGACAGACTAACTATGGCTACACCTTC
TRBJ2-5,-,13,-,TRBV5-6,CASSLVDQETQYF,TGTGCCAGCAGCTTGGTAGATCAAGAGACCCAGTACTTC
TRBJ2-5,-,16,-,TRBV4-1,CASSPPVGSGGETQYF,TGCGCCAGCAGCCCCCCTGTCGGTAGCGGCGGAGAGACCCAGTACTTC
TRBJ2-3,many,14,-,TRBV4-1,CASSPLVLADTQYF,TGCGCCAGCAGCCCTCTAGTCTTGGCAGATACGCAGTATTTT
TRBJ2-3,-,14,-,TRBV6-4,CASSLTGPTDTQYF,TGTGCCAGCAGCCTAACAGGGCCCACAGATACGCAGTATTTT
TRBJ1-2,-,12,-,TRBV9,CASSVRMGSYTF,TGTGCCAGCAGCGTAAGAATGGGGAGCTACACCTTC
TRBJ2-2,once,15,-,TRBV9,CASSVTGRGTGELFF,TGTGCCAGCAGCGTAACGGGGCGTGGGACCGGGGAGCTGTTTTTT
TRBJ2-2,-,12,-,TRBV2,CASRTNTGELFF,TGTGCCAGCAGGACAAACACCGGGGAGCTGTTTTTT